The 26 T cell receptor beta chains presented below share a single source sample, sequenced in a study of breast tumors, draining lymph nodes, adjacent tissues. Samples came from axillary lymph nodes draining the breast cancer. TCRdb ran MiXCR on the multiplex PCR reads and lists one entry per CDR3 protein. The sample holds 290,000 or so distinct CDR3 sequences; around 31% are singletons and the top ten take over 0.95%. Sequenced: axillary lymph node tissue. These receptors came from a female donor with breast cancer. Some clones in this sample may be carry-over from other donors' samples.

This clonotype was seen at least ten times. This rearrangement joins TRBV12-3 or TRBV12-4 to TRBJ1-3; TRBD1 matches 10 bases. This CDR3 region has 17 residues. With V trimmed by 5 bases and J by 4 bases, 11 bases remained unmatched. This CDR3 reads CASSRSRDRGSGNTIYF. DNA for the CDR3: TGTGCCAGCAGTCGCTCCCGGGACAGGGGATCCGGAAACACCATATATTTT.

This clonotype was picked up many times. The chain employs TRBV2 and TRBJ2-7; D is perhaps TRBD1 (6 bases). V lost 3 bases and J 2 bases, leaving 17 bases between the germline ends. The CDR3 has 16 residues. Looked up from germline, CDR1 is SNHLY and CDR2 is FYNNEI. The CDR3 region has the DNA TGTGCCAGCAGTGACTCCCGTAGGGGGTTCACCTACGAGCAGTACTTC. Translated: CASSDSRRGFTYEQYF.

As concerns this clonotype: This may be a read error: a much more frequent sequence differs by one nucleotide. The gene calls are TRBV5-1 and TRBJ1-5; 8 bases match TRBD1. Germline CDR1 is SGHRS and CDR2 is YFSETQ. The CDR3 totals 15 residues. CDR3 region: CASSLVAGGGQPRHF. The DNA of the CDR3 is TGCGCCAGCAGCTTGGTGGCAGGGGGCGGTCAGCCCCGGCATTTT.

In this sample, this clonotype turned up many times. The chain is built from TRBV2 and TRBJ2-1; D ambiguous. The germline gives CDR1 SNHLY, CDR2 FYNNEI. This CDR3 spans 14 amino acids. The V end lost 1 base, the J end lost 8 bases, and 12 bases lay between the germline ends. As DNA, the CDR3 is TGTGCCAGCAGTGAAGACTCGAGTCGGGATGAGCAGTTCTTC. Protein sequence: CASSEDSSRDEQFF. The whole variable domain, filled in from reference TRBV2 and TRBJ2-1, reads EPEVTQTPSHQVTQMGQEVILRCVPISNHLYFYWYRQILGQKVEFLVSFYNNEISEKSEIFDDQFSVERPDGSNFTLKIRSTKLEDSAMYFCASSEDSSRDEQFFGPGTRLTVL.

This clonotype was seen more than once but under ten times. With a much larger clone just one base away, this may be a read error. V and J are TRBV5-1 and TRBJ2-5, with a weak D call TRBD2 (5 bases). Per germline, CDR1 SGHRS and CDR2 YFSETQ. The CDR3 length is 14 residues. Trimming pared 2 bases from V and 8 bases from J, leaving 16 bases between. The CDR3 protein is CASSFEGAPDTQYF. The CDR3 nucleotides are TGCGCCAGCAGCTTTGAGGGAGCCCCCGACACCCAGTACTTC.

This clonotype has at least ten counts. The chain combines TRBV6-4 with TRBJ2-1, with D perhaps matching TRBD1 (6 bases). The V gene lost 4 bases and the J gene lost 7 bases, with 11 bases spanning the gap. This CDR3 has 13 residues. CDR1 is MRHNA, CDR2 SNTAGT, per germline. The CDR3 is CASSAFQGNEQFF. CDR3 in DNA: TGTGCCAGCAGTGCATTTCAGGGGAATGAGCAGTTCTTC.

In this sample, this clonotype turned up many times. The chain carries TRBV10-3 and TRBJ1-3, with D perhaps matching TRBD1 (5 bases). The CDR3 is 16 amino acids. The V end lost 7 bases, the J end lost 4 bases, and 20 bases lay between the germline ends. CDR1 and CDR2 from the germline V gene are ENHRY and SYGVKD. CDR3 loop: CAITGGSDFLGNTIYF. In DNA, the CDR3 is TGTGCCATCACGGGGGGATCGGACTTTTTAGGAAACACCATATATTTT.

This clonotype came up many times. The gene calls are TRBV20-1 and TRBJ2-7; possibly TRBD2 for D (7 bases). Trimming removed 6 bases from V and 6 bases from J, with 21 bases in between. This CDR3 has 14 residues. CDR1 and CDR2 from the germline V gene are DFQATT and SNEGSKA (reference sequence). Here the CDR3 DNA reads TGCAGTGCCCCCCTAACAGGGAGGGGGACCGAGCAGTACTTC. Protein product: CSAPLTGRGTEQYF.

This clonotype was picked up a small number of times. The chain uses TRBV30 and TRBJ2-7; D gene uncertain. The V gene lost 2 bases and the J gene lost 4 bases, with 12 bases spanning the gap. The V gene's germline CDR1 is GTSNPN and CDR2 SVGIG (reference sequence). There are 13 residues in the CDR3. The DNA of the CDR3 is TGTGCCTGGAGTCGAGAAGTGGATTACGAGCAGTACTTC. Protein: CAWSREVDYEQYF.

In the case of this clonotype: At one end, the junction sequence differs from germline, possibly due to a read error. The rearrangement links TRBV3-1 to TRBJ2-1; maybe TRBD1 (6 bases). CDR1 is LGHDT and CDR2 is YNNKEL in the germline V gene (reference sequence). CDR3 size: 15 residues. The CDR3 DNA reads as TGCGCCAGCAGCGAAAGGGGGAGAAGATTTGGCGAGCAGTTCTTC. This sequence encodes CASSERGRRFGEQFF.

This clonotype was seen ten or more times. As DNA, the CDR3 is TGTGCCAGCAGCTTAACGGGGTTGGGGAGCACAGATACGCAGTATTTT. Residues: CASSLTGLGSTDTQYF. The gene calls are TRBV7-3 and TRBJ2-3; D not resolved. Trimming shortened V by 0 bases and J by 0 bases, and 10 bases separated the two germline ends. The CDR3 runs to 16 residues. Germline CDR1 reads SGHTA; CDR2 reads FQGTGA.

The chain has TRBV5-1 and TRBJ1-1, with 8 positions matching TRBD1. The germline V gene has CDR1 SGHRS and CDR2 YFSETQ. The CDR3 is made up of 15 amino acids. V shed 4 bases and J 1 base; nucleotides not matched to a gene: 6. The CDR3 loop reads CASSKSGGRNTEAFF. CDR3 sequence (DNA): TGCGCCAGCAGCAAGTCAGGGGGCCGGAACACTGAAGCTTTCTTT.

This clonotype was seen repeatedly, ten times or more. This sequence joins TRBV19 and TRBJ2-3, with unresolved D. The germline gives CDR1 LNHDA, CDR2 SQIVND (reference sequence). Trimming left V 3 bases short and J 5 bases short, with 15 bases between. The CDR3 runs to 15 residues. The CDR3, as DNA: TGTGCCAGTAGTATGGACGCTGGGGTGAAAGATACGCAGTATTTT. This codes for CASSMDAGVKDTQYF. The complete variable domain, with remaining parts taken from reference TRBV19 and TRBJ2-3, reads DGGITQSPKYLFRKEGQNVTLSCEQNLNHDAMYWYRQDPGQGLRLIYYSQIVNDFQKGDIAEGYSVSREKKESFPLTVTSAQKNPTAFYLCASSMDAGVKDTQYFGPGTRLTVL.

The CDR3: CSVERTGAGRNTGELFF. The CDR3 DNA follows: TGCAGCGTTGAGAGGACAGGGGCGGGAAGAAACACCGGGGAGCTGTTTTTT. The V call is TRBV29-1, the J call TRBJ2-2; the match to TRBD1 covers 9 bases. The J segment lost 2 bases and the V segment lost 3 bases, leaving 10 bases of the junction unmatched. Germline-derived CDR1 and CDR2 are SQVTM and ANQGSEA. The CDR3 is 17 residues long.

In this sample, this clonotype turned up a few times. This may arise from a read error, as a much more abundant clone is one base away. The chain employs TRBV12-5 and TRBJ1-5; the D is unclear. Deletions cut 3 bases from V and 5 bases from J, with 17 bases between. The germline V gene has CDR1 LGHNT and CDR2 FRNRAP. This CDR3 region has 16 residues. As DNA, the CDR3 is TGTGCTAGTGGTTTCGTACTGGGAGGGCGCCATCAGCCCCAGCATTTT. It is translated as CASGFVLGGRHQPQHF.

Concerning this clonotype: Possible read error: a much larger clone is one base away. The chain has TRBV5-4 and TRBJ1-4; no firm D call. There are 13 residues in the CDR3. Germline CDR1 and CDR2: SGHNT and YYREEE (reference sequence). CDR3 coding DNA: TGTGCCAGCAGCCGTGGAACGAATGAAAAACTGTTATTT. Its translation: CASSRGTNEKLLF.

Many counts were recorded for this clonotype. The rearrangement joins TRBV20-1 to TRBJ2-7, with TRBD2 identical over 10 bases. From germline, CDR1 is DFQATT and CDR2 SNEGSKA (reference sequence). The CDR3 is made up of 16 amino acids. V lost 5 bases, J lost 3 bases, and 13 bases stayed unmatched. In DNA, the CDR3 is TGCAGTGCTGGGGCTAGCGGGAGAAGTCCCCTCTACGAGCAGTACTTC. It specifies CSAGASGRSPLYEQYF.

This clonotype was counted at least ten times. The V call is TRBV6-1, the J call TRBJ2-5; TRBD1 matches at 7 bases. The germline gives CDR1 MNHNS, CDR2 SASEGT. This CDR3 is built from 13 residues. The V and J ends lost 7 bases and 0 bases, in that order; junction bases with no gene match: 2. The chain's CDR3 is CASKRGHQETQYF. The CDR3 DNA sequence: TGTGCCAGCAAGAGGGGGCACCAAGAGACCCAGTACTTC.

Details on this clonotype: This may be a read error, as it is one base from a much larger clone. The rearrangement uses TRBV20-1 and TRBJ2-1, with 8 bases that match TRBD1. This CDR3 has 15 amino acids. CDR1 and CDR2 (germline): DFQATT, SNEGSKA (reference sequence). V was clipped by 2 bases and J by 2 bases; unmatched bases: 5. CDR3: CSARSRQGPYNEQFF. The CDR3 DNA follows: TGCAGTGCTAGATCGAGACAGGGGCCCTACAATGAGCAGTTCTTC.

This rearrangement joins TRBV7-8 to TRBJ1-2, with D perhaps TRBD1 (5 bases). Germline CDR1 and CDR2: SGHVS and FQNEAQ. This CDR3 is built from 15 residues. V gave up 1 base and J gave up 8 bases, with 17 bases separating them. CDR3 protein: CASSLGARGDGGYTF. As DNA, the CDR3 is TGTGCCAGCAGCTTAGGAGCCCGGGGGGATGGGGGCTACACCTTC. Together with reference TRBV7-8 and TRBJ1-2, the CDR3 gives the full variable domain: GAGVSQSPRYKVAKRGQDVALRCDPISGHVSLFWYQQALGQGPEFLTYFQNEAQLDKSGLPSDRFFAERPEGSVSTLKIQRTQQEDSAVYLCASSLGARGDGGYTFGSGTRLTVV.

This clonotype was counted at least ten times. The chain uses TRBV12-3 or TRBV12-4 and TRBJ2-1; 11 bases line up with TRBD2. The CDR3 runs to 17 residues. V shed 0 bases, J shed 5 bases, and the junction held 6 bases outside the gene matches. For the CDR3, the DNA is TGTGCCAGCAGTTTAGCCGAACTAGCGGGAGTAAACAATGAGCAGTTCTTC. This codes for CASSLAELAGVNNEQFF.

A note on this clonotype: Possible read error: a much larger clone is one base away. This chain links TRBV11-3 with TRBJ2-2, with D possibly being TRBD2 (8 bases). Germline CDR1 is SGHNT and CDR2 is YENEEA. This CDR3 is built from 15 residues. CDR3 in amino acids: CASSQDRASGGELSF. The CDR3 coding sequence is TGTGCCAGCAGTCAAGACAGGGCGTCGGGGGGGGAGCTGTCTTTT.

This clonotype was detected many times. The J gene is TRBJ2-5, the V gene TRBV5-1, with D uncertain. This CDR3 comprises 11 residues. Looked up from germline, CDR1 is SGHRS and CDR2 is YFSETQ. V shed 5 bases and J shed 5 bases, with 7 bases lying between them. This CDR3 is CASRFGETQYF. The CDR3 coding sequence is TGCGCCAGCAGGTTCGGGGAGACCCAGTACTTC. The full variable domain, its missing parts supplied by reference TRBV5-1 and TRBJ2-5, is KAGVTQTPRYLIKTRGQQVTLSCSPISGHRSVSWYQQTPGQGLQFLFEYFSETQRNKGNFPGRFSGRQFSNSRSEMNVSTLELGDSALYLCASRFGETQYFGPGTRLLVL.

This clonotype was detected many times. This chain joins TRBV10-3 and TRBJ2-6; D remains ambiguous. The CDR3 length is 12 residues. Trimming took off 8 bases at V and 4 bases at J, with 6 bases between the two ends. Germline CDR1 reads ENHRY; CDR2 reads SYGVKD. CDR3 amino acids: CAIGSGANVLTF. CDR3 nucleotide sequence: TGTGCCATCGGGTCCGGGGCCAACGTCCTGACTTTC.

V and J are TRBV18 and TRBJ2-7, with D tentatively TRBD1 (5 bases). The V gene lost 3 bases and the J gene lost 2 bases, with 8 bases spanning the gap. There are 13 residues in the CDR3. Germline V gene lookup returns CDR1 KGHSH and CDR2 LQKENI. The DNA for the CDR3 is TGTGCCAGCTCACCCGACAGTACCTACGAGCAGTACTTC. This sequence encodes CASSPDSTYEQYF.

In the case of this clonotype: One base away lies a much larger clone, so this may be a sequencing read error. The chain combines TRBV20-1 with TRBJ2-7, with TRBD1 matching 7 bases. The ends lost 3 bases at V and 6 bases at J; junction bases unmatched: 17. The V gene's germline CDR1 is DFQATT and CDR2 SNEGSKA (reference sequence). The length of the CDR3 is 16 residues. The CDR3: CSASYVVGQANIEQYF. The CDR3 DNA is TGCAGTGCTAGCTACGTGGTTGGACAGGCGAATATCGAGCAGTACTTC.